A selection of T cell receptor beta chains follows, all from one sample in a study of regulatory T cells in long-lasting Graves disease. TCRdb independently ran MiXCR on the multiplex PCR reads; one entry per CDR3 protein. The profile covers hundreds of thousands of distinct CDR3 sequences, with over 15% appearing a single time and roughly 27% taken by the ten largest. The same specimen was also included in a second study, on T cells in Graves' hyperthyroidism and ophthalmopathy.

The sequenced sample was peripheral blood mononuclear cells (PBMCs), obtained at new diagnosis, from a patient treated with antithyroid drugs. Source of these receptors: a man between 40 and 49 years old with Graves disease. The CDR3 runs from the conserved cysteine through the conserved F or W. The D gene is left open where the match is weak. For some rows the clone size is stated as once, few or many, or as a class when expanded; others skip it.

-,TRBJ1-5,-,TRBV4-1,TGCGCCAGCAGCCAAGAACTCGGGAAGCTCGGGCTCGGTCAGCCCCAGCATTTT,CASSQELGKLGLGQPQHF
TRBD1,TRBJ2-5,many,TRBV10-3,TGTGCCACCCGCTCCGGGACAGACCAAGAGACCCAGTACTTC,CATRSGTDQETQYF
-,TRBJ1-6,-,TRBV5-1,TGCGCCAGCAGCCCGGAGTTATCCTATAATTCACCCCTCCACTTT,CASSPELSYNSPLHF
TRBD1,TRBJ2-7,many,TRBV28,TGTGCCAACCCGGACAGGGATGACAACGAGCAGTACTTC,CANPDRDDNEQYF
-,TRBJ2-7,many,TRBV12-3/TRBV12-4,TGTGCCAGCAGTCGAGTAGGATACTACGAGCAGTACTTC,CASSRVGYYEQYF
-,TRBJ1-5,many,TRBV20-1,TGCAGTGCTACGGTTAGCAATCAGCCCCAGCATTTT,CSATVSNQPQHF
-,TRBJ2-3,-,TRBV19,TGTGCCAGTAGTTCCGGAGTCAGGAGCACAGATACGCAGTATTTT,CASSSGVRSTDTQYF
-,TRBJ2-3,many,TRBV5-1,TGCGCCAGCAGCTCCTATGACACTTACACAGATACGCAGTATTTT,CASSSYDTYTDTQYF
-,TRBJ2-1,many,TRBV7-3,TGTGCCAGCAGCTCACAGGGGGGGGATGAGCAGTTCTTC,CASSSQGGDEQFF
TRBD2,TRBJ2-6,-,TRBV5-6,TGTGCCAGCAGCTCCCGACTAGCGGGTGCCTCTGGGGCCAACGTCCTGACTTTC,CASSSRLAGASGANVLTF
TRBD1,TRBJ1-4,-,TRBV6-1,TGTGCCAGCAGTCCGGACAGGCCCGCCATCGGGAAACTGTTTTTT,CASSPDRPAIGKLFF
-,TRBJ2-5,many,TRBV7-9,TGTGCCAGCAGCTTGGGTCCAGGGGCAGAGACCCAGTACTTC,CASSLGPGAETQYF
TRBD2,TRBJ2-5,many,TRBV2,TGTGCCAGCAGGGCGACTAGCGGGGAGGAGACCCAGTACTTC,CASRATSGEETQYF
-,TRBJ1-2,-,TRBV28,TGTGCCAGCAGTCGATCCCTCACCACGGACAGAAACTATGGCTACACCTTC,CASSRSLTTDRNYGYTF
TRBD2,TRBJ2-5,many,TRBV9,TGTGCCAGCAGCCCGGCTAGCGGGACCCAAGAGACCCAGTACTTC,CASSPASGTQETQYF
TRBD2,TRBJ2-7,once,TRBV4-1,TGCGCCAGCAGCCAAGGGGATGGGCGGGGGGGCTCCTACGAGCAGTACTTC,CASSQGDGRGGSYEQYF
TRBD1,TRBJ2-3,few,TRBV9,TGTGCCAGCAGCGTAGAGGGGACAGGGGCAGCAGATACGCAGTATTTT,CASSVEGTGAADTQYF
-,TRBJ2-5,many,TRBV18,TGTGCCAGCTCACCAGGAGGGAAGGATGGGACCCAGTACTTC,CASSPGGKDGTQYF
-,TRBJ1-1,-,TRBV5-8,TGTGCCAGCAGCCGGGACACGAACACTGAAGCTTTCTTT,CASSRDTNTEAFF
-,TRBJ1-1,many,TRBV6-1,TGTGCCAGCACAAGGAGTGGGGGGGCTTACACTGAAGCTTTCTTT,CASTRSGGAYTEAFF
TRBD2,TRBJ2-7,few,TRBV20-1,TGCAGTGCTAGTGCCGGGGGGAGCTCCTACGAGCAGTACTTC,CSASAGGSSYEQYF
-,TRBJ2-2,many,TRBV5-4,TGTGCCAGCAGCTTGACAGGAGGGGAGCTGTTTTTT,CASSLTGGELFF
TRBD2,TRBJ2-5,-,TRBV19,TGTGCCAGTAGTAGACGAGCGGGGCTGAGCCAAGAGACCCAGTACTTC,CASSRRAGLSQETQYF
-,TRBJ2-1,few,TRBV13,TGTGCCAGCAGCTTAGGCTTAAGTAGGTATGAGCAGTTCTTC,CASSLGLSRYEQFF
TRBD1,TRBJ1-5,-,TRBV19,TGTGCCAGTAGTATTTGGACAGGGACGAATCAGCCCCAGCATTTT,CASSIWTGTNQPQHF
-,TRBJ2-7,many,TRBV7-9,TGTGCCAGCAGCTTACTTGACGGTGAGCAGTACTTC,CASSLLDGEQYF
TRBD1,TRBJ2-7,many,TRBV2,TGTGCCAGCAGTCAAGGGGGCGCAGGGTACTACGAGCAGTACTTC,CASSQGGAGYYEQYF
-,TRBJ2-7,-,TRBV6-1,TGTGCCAGCAGCAGTCCCGGGACACGGGAGCAGTACTTC,CASSSPGTREQYF
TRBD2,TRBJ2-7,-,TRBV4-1,TGCGCCAGCAGCCAGGGGACTAGCGGGGGTGCCTACGAGCAGTACTTC,CASSQGTSGGAYEQYF
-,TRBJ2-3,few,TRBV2,TGTGCCAGCGCCTGGGACCGATACACAGATACGCAGTATTTT,CASAWDRYTDTQYF
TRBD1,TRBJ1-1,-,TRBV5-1,TGCGCCAGCAGCACGGGACAGGGGAAAACTGAAGCTTTCTTT,CASSTGQGKTEAFF
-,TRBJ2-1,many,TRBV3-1,TGTGCCAGCAGCCAAGACAAACTCAGCTACAATGAGCAGTTCTTC,CASSQDKLSYNEQFF
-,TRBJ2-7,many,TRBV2,TGTGCCAGCAGTGTGGGCCAGACCGCCTACGACCACGAGCAGTACTTC,CASSVGQTAYDHEQYF
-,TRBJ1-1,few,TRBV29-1,TGCAGCGTTGATAACCGGTATGAAGCTTTCTTT,CSVDNRYEAFF
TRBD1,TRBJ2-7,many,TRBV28,TGTACCAGCAGTTTCCGTGTCGGTCCCCGGGACAGGGGGTTCTACGAGCAGTACTTC,CTSSFRVGPRDRGFYEQYF
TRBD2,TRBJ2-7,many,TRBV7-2,TGTGCCAGCAGCTTAGAGGCCCTAGCGGGGGGATACGAGCAGTACTTC,CASSLEALAGGYEQYF
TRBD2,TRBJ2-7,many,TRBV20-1,TGCAGTGGATCTAGCGGGGGGCACTACGAGCAGTACTTC,CSGSSGGHYEQYF